This is a list of T cell receptor beta chains from one sample in a study of blood T cell repertoires in COVID-19. Some clones are missing from TCRdb's copy, which holds only in-frame ones; the method was immunoSEQ multiplex PCR. The table has 20,000 to 25,000 clones, more than 70% seen once. The sequencing sample was made of peripheral blood. These receptors all come from a human donor in a cohort sampled during active COVID-19. The donor label of this sample is uncertain. CDR3s include the opening cysteine and the closing phenylalanine or tryptophan. D genes are given only for firm matches. Size tells how often a clone was seen (once, few, many) or the class of an expanded clone, and some rows leave it out.

V gene	D gene	clone size	J gene	CDR3 DNA	CDR3 protein
TRBV5-4	NA	NA	TRBJ2-7	TGTGCCAGCAGCTTCTTCCGGGAGAAAGAGCAGTACTTC	CASSFFREKEQYF
TRBV28	TRBD1	once	TRBJ1-6	TGTGCCAGCAGTATTACGACAGGGGGGAATTCACCCCTCCACTTT	CASSITTGGNSPLHF
TRBV7-9	TRBD2	NA	TRBJ2-1	TGTGCCAGCAGCCCCGGACTAGCCGGCGCATGGGGCTCCTACAATGAGCAGTTCTTC	CASSPGLAGAWGSYNEQFF
TRBV29-1	NA	NA	TRBJ1-2	TGCAGCGCCCATAGTTTTGGGGCGAACTATGGCTACACCTTC	CSAHSFGANYGYTF
TRBV2	NA	NA	TRBJ1-6	TGTGCCAGCAGTGTTTATTTAGGGGGATCCAGTTCACCCCTCCACTTT	CASSVYLGGSSSPLHF
TRBV29-1	NA	NA	TRBJ2-6	TGCAGCGTTAGGGACACCAGCTCTGGGGCCAACGTCCTGACTTTC	CSVRDTSSGANVLTF
TRBV18	NA	NA	TRBJ2-3	TGTGCCAGCTCGCAACTCACAGATACGCAGTATTTT	CASSQLTDTQYF
TRBV30	NA	NA	TRBJ1-2	TGTGCCTGGAGTGAACAGCACACGAGTGGCTACACCTTC	CAWSEQHTSGYTF
TRBV6-1	NA	NA	TRBJ2-5	TGTGCCAGCAGTGAAGCGTGGGGCCGAACCCAAGAGACCCAGTACTTC	CASSEAWGRTQETQYF
TRBV6-5	TRBD1	NA	TRBJ1-6	TGTGCCAGCATCCGACAGGGATTAGAGGGGCCCCTCCACTTT	CASIRQGLEGPLHF
TRBV7-6	TRBD2	NA	TRBJ2-2	TGTGCCAGCAGCCCGACTCCTAGCGGGAGGTCTGGAGCCGGGGAGCTGTTTTTT	CASSPTPSGRSGAGELFF
TRBV5-4	NA	few	TRBJ1-3	TGTGCCAGCAGCTTGGACAGGGGAAACACCATATATTTT	CASSLDRGNTIYF
TRBV19	TRBD1	NA	TRBJ1-4	TGTGCCAGTAGGACTGGCAGGGGGCCTGAAAAACTGTTTTTT	CASRTGRGPEKLFF
TRBV5-1	NA	NA	TRBJ2-6	TGCGCCAGCAACCCAGGCTCTGGGGCCAACGTCCTGACTTTC	CASNPGSGANVLTF
TRBV6-5	NA	once	TRBJ1-5	TGTGCCACCCGACAGCACGAGGGCAATCAGCCCCAGCATTTT	CATRQHEGNQPQHF
TRBV2	TRBD1	once	TRBJ1-5	TGTGCCAGCAGTTATGACAGGGCCCTCCTTCAGCCCCAGCATTTT	CASSYDRALLQPQHF
TRBV19	NA	NA	TRBJ2-3	TGTGCCAGTAGTATTTCGGGAACTTCCCCCTACGCAGATACGCAGTATTTT	CASSISGTSPYADTQYF
TRBV5-1	TRBD2	NA	TRBJ2-7	TGCGCCAGCAGCTTGGAGAGCGGGAACTACGAGCAGTACTTC	CASSLESGNYEQYF
TRBV19	TRBD1	NA	TRBJ1-2	TGTGCCAGTCTTGCGGGGCAGGGGGCGTTTGGCGGCTACACCTTC	CASLAGQGAFGGYTF
TRBV9	NA	NA	TRBJ2-2	TGTGCCAGCAGCCACTTCAACAGGGGGGGCACCGGGGAGCTGTTTTTT	CASSHFNRGGTGELFF
TRBV5-4	NA	NA	TRBJ1-2	TGTGCCAGCAGCCCGGGGGGGGGCCGAGTCTATGGCTACACCTTC	CASSPGGGRVYGYTF